Listed below are T cell receptor beta chains from one sample, sequenced in a study of blood T cell repertoires in COVID-19. Measured with immunoSEQ multiplex PCR; TCRdb has only the in-frame clones, and not every one. The sample holds more than 85,000 clones, less than 85% seen once. The source material was peripheral blood. All receptors derive from a human donor in a cohort sampled during active COVID-19. CDR3s include the opening cysteine and the closing phenylalanine or tryptophan. Not all rows give a size; the values are once, few, many and, for expanded clones, a class.

v_call,clone_size,cdr3_aa
TRBV27,NA,CASSSPGQVNYGYTF
TRBV4-3,NA,CASSQDVSAFQETQYF
TRBV15,NA,CATSAPSTPQETQYF
TRBV13,NA,CASSFQGYEQYF
TRBV3-1/TRBV3-2,NA,CASSQDGGDYGYTF
TRBV7-8,NA,CASSLIFGTGGEQYF
TRBV7-6,NA,CASSLSPPGGTGELFF
TRBV28,NA,CASSSQGAFPLDYGYTF
TRBV3-1/TRBV3-2,NA,CASSQDFGQGMDQPQHF
TRBV5-1,few,CASNFGPGYNEQFF
TRBV19,once,CASSIGHLAFF
TRBV27,NA,CASSLSTLTGGGPPLGYTF
TRBV10-3,NA,CAISENAGGYEQYF
TRBV11-2,NA,CASSLGAFGHYGYTF